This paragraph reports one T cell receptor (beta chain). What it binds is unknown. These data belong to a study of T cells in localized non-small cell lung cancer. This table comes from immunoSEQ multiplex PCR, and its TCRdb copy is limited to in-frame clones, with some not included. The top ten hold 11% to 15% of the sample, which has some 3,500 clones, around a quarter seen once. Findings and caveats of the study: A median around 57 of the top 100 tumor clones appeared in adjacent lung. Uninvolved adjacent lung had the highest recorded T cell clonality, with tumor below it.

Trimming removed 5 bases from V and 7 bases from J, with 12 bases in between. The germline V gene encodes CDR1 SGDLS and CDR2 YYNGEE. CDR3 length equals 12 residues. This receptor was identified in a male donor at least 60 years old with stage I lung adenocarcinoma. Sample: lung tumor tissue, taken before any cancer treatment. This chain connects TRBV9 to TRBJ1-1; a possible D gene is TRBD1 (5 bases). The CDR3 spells CASSEDIIEAFF. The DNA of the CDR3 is TGTGCCAGCAGTGAGGACATCATTGAAGCTTTCTTT.